These 4 T cell receptor beta chains were all obtained from the same sample, sequenced in a study of cytomegalovirus exposure and HLA in healthy donors. Both 60 Vbeta primers and 13 Jbeta primers went into the PCR. Clones were sequenced by immunoSEQ multiplex PCR, and TCRdb holds only the in-frame ones, with some missing. The sample shows roughly 120,000 clones, 55% to 75% of them seen only once. The material sequenced was PBMCs. The receptors stem from a woman aged 40 to 49 in good health and CMV-seropositive.

The chain recombines TRBV14 with TRBJ2-7; TRBD2 matches 9 bases. The ends lost 1 base at V and 3 bases at J; junction bases unmatched: 4. Per the germline V gene, CDR1 is SGHDN and CDR2 is FVKESK. There are 15 residues in the CDR3. The CDR3 DNA follows: TGTGCCAGCAGCCAAGGAAAGCGGGGGGACTACGAGCAGTACTTC. It is translated as CASSQGKRGDYEQYF.

The chain combines TRBV5-4 with TRBJ1-1; TRBD1 matches at 7 bases. The germline CDR1 and CDR2 sequences are SGHNT and YYREEE (reference sequence). The CDR3 spans 13 residues. The V and J ends lost 0 bases and 10 bases, in that order; junction bases with no gene match: 6. The CDR3 DNA follows: TGTGCCAGCAGCTTGGAAACAGGGGCCCGAGCTTTCTTT. Protein sequence: CASSLETGARAFF.

The rearrangement joins TRBV4-2 to TRBJ1-2, with D maybe TRBD1 (5 bases). The CDR3 consists of 14 residues. V was clipped by 3 bases and J by 4 bases, with 12 bases between them. The germline CDR1 and CDR2 sequences are LGHNA and YNFKEQ. The CDR3, as DNA: TGTGCCAGCAGCCATCGGGAGAGGGGCTATGGCTACACCTTC. This gives the protein CASSHRERGYGYTF.

The chain combines TRBV2 with TRBJ1-5, with TRBD1 matching over 8 bases. There are 17 residues in the CDR3. V shed 4 bases and J 2 bases; nucleotides not matched to a gene: 10. Looked up from germline, CDR1 is SNHLY and CDR2 is FYNNEI. The CDR3 region is CASSAALRGLGNQPQHF. The CDR3 DNA sequence: TGTGCCAGCAGTGCGGCACTCAGGGGGCTCGGCAATCAGCCCCAGCATTTT. The full variable domain, completed using reference TRBV2 and TRBJ1-5, is EPEVTQTPSHQVTQMGQEVILRCVPISNHLYFYWYRQILGQKVEFLVSFYNNEISEKSEIFDDQFSVERPDGSNFTLKIRSTKLEDSAMYFCASSAALRGLGNQPQHFGDGTRLSIL.